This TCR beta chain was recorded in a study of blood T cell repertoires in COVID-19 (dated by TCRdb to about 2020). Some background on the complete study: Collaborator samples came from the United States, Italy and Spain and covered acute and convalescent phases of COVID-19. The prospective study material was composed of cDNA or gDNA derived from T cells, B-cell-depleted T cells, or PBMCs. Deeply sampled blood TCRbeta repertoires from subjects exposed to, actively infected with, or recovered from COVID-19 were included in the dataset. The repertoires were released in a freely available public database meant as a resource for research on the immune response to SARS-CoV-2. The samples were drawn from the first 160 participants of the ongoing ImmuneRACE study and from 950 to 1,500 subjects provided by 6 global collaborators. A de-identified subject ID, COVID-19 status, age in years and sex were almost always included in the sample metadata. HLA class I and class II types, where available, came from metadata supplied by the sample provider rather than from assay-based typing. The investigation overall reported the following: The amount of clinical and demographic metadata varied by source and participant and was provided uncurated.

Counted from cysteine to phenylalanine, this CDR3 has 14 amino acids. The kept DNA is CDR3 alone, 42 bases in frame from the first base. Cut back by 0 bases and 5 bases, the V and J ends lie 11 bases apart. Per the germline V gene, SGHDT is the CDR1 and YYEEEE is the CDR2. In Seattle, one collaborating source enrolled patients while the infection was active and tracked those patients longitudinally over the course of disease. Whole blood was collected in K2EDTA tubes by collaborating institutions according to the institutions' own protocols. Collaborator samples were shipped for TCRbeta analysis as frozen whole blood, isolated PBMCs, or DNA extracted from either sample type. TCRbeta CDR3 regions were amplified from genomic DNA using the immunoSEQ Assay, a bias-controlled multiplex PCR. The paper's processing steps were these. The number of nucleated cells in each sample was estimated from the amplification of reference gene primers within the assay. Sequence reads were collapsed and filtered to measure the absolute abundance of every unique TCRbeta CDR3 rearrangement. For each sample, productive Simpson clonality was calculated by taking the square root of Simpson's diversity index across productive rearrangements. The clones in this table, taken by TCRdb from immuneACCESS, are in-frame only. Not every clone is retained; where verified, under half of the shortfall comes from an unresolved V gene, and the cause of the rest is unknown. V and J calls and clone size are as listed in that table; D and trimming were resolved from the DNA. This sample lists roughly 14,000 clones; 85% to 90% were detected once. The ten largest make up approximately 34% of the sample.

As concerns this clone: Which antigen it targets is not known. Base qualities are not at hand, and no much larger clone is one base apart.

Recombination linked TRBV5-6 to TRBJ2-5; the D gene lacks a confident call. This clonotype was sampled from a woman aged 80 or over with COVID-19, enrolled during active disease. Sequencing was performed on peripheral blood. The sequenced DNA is TGTGCCAGCAGCTTGGTTGGGCCAATCGAGACCCAGTACTTC. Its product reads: CASSLVGPIETQYF.